This T cell receptor beta chain was observed in a study of shared clonotypes between healthy human individuals. Overall study results and limits: The study found about 5% of naive CD4 clonotypes shared across several donors.

As handled by the study authors: From ImmunoSEQ came sequences covering only the junction and carrying no quality scores, so filtering differed. Clones were read by immunoSEQ multiplex PCR, and TCRdb kept only the in-frame ones, dropping some. For V, J and clone size, that table is used; D and trimming come from the DNA. The sample lists about 100,000 clones; about 67% were seen once. This clone has a handful of counts. Its antigen remains unidentified. The sequence was obtained from a woman aged 30 to 39 in good health. Sequences were obtained from memory CD8+ T cells sorted from blood. Subset of the sample: CD45RO+ cells pooled with CCR7-negative TemRA cells.

Here the CDR3 DNA reads TGTGCCAGCAGTTTAAATCCGGGAGGGGATCAGCCCCAGCATTTT. Translating gives CASSLNPGGDQPQHF. The chain combines TRBV27 with TRBJ1-5, with D possibly matching TRBD1 (5 bases). Trimming pared 2 bases from V and 5 bases from J, leaving 13 bases between. This CDR3 is built from 15 residues. Germline V gives CDR1 MNHEY, CDR2 SMNVEV (reference sequence).